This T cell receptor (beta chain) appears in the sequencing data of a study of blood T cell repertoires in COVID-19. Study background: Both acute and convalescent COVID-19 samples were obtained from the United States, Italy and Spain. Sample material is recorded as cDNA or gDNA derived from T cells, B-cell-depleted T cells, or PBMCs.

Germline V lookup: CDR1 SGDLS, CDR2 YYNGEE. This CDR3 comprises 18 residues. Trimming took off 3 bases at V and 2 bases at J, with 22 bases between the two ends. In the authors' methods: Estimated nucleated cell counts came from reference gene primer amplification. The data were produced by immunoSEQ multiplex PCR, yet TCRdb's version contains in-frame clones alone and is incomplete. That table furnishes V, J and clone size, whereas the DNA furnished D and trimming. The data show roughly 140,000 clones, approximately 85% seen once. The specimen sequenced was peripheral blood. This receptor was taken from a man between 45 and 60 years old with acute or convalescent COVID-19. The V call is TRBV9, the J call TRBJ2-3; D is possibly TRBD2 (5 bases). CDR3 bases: TGTGCCAGCAGCGGACCCCCCACCCCCGAGCGGTACACAGATACGCAGTATTTT. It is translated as CASSGPPTPERYTDTQYF.